This T cell receptor beta chain was captured in a study of lymphopenia after photon versus proton radiotherapy. Broader study findings: Photon-treated patients lost naive T cells and TCR diversity; proton-treated stayed stable. Survival link was tested only in deceased patients; proton benefit remains a possibility.

V lost 3 bases and J lost 11, with 13 bases in between. Germline values: CDR1 SGHVS, CDR2 FQNEAQ. The CDR3 is made up of 12 amino acids. TCRdb keeps only in-frame clones here, not all; method: immunoSEQ multiplex PCR. Here the sample spans under 30,000 clones, 80% to 90% being singletons. A remark on this clone: Its antigen remains unknown.

The sequence derives from a middle-aged man with gastric cancer. The chain joins TRBV7-8 to TRBJ1-1, with D possibly TRBD1 on 5 matching bases. Sequencing used peripheral blood, obtained from a patient treated with photon-based radiotherapy. Written as DNA, the CDR3 is TGTGCCAGCAGCTTGCCACAGGCTAGGGCTTTCTTT. Amino acids: CASSLPQARAFF.